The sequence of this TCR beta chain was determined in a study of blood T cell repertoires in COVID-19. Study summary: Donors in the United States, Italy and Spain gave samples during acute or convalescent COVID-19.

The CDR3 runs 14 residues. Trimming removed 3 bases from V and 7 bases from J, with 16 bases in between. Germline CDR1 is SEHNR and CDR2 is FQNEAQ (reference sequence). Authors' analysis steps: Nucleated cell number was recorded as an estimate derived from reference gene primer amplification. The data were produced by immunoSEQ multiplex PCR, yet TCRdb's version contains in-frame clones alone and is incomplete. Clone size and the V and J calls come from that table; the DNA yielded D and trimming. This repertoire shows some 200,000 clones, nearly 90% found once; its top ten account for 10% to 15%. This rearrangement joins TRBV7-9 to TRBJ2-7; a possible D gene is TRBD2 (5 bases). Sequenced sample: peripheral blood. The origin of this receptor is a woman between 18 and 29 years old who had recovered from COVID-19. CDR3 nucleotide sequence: TGTGCCAGCAGCTTTATGGCTAGCTCGGGTGAGCAGTACTTC. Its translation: CASSFMASSGEQYF. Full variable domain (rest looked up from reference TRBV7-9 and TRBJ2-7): DTGVSQNPRHKITKRGQNVTFRCDPISEHNRLYWYRQTLGQGPEFLTYFQNEAQLEKSRLLSDRFSAERPKGSFSTLEIQRTEQGDSAMYLCASSFMASSGEQYFGPGTRLTVT.